Listed below are T cell receptor beta chains from one sample, sequenced in a study of blood T cells in healthy people across ages. TCRdb reanalysed the 5' RACE reads using MiXCR and keeps one entry per CDR3 protein. The sample contains under 2 million distinct CDR3 sequences, 30% to 40% of which appear only once. The material sequenced was blood. These TCRs come from a woman aged 25 to 39 in good health. CDR3s include the opening cysteine and the closing phenylalanine or tryptophan. The D gene is left open where the match is weak. Clone size appears in some rows only: once, few, many, or a class for an expanded clone.

clone size,J gene,V gene,D gene,CDR3 protein,CDR3 DNA
.,TRBJ2-7,TRBV20-1,TRBD1,CSARGTASHEQYF,TGCAGTGCACGAGGGACAGCCTCCCACGAGCAGTACTTC
many,TRBJ2-1,TRBV20-1,.,CSAGGPYNEQFF,TGCAGTGCCGGGGGGCCCTACAATGAGCAGTTCTTC
.,TRBJ2-1,TRBV6-2/TRBV6-3,.,CASSYGTEGSNNEQFF,TGTGCCAGCAGTTACGGGACGGAGGGCTCAAACAATGAGCAGTTCTTC
.,TRBJ2-7,TRBV20-1,.,CSAQVDNTYEQYF,TGCAGTGCTCAAGTGGACAACACCTACGAGCAGTACTTC
many,TRBJ2-7,TRBV7-3,TRBD1,CASSLTGDSTYEQYF,TGTGCCAGCAGCTTAACTGGGGACAGTACCTACGAGCAGTACTTC
few,TRBJ2-1,TRBV5-1,TRBD1,CASSFSGQGSYNEQFF,TGCGCCAGCAGCTTCTCGGGACAGGGGTCCTACAATGAGCAGTTCTTC
few,TRBJ2-1,TRBV20-1,TRBD2,CSAEILAGGVYNEQFF,TGCAGTGCTGAAATATTAGCGGGGGGGGTCTACAATGAGCAGTTCTTC
.,TRBJ1-5,TRBV6-5,TRBD1,CASITPGGQGEAQPQHF,TGTGCCAGCATTACTCCAGGGGGACAGGGCGAAGCGCAGCCCCAGCATTTT
many,TRBJ2-5,TRBV7-3,TRBD2,CASTGTSGRCRETQYF,TGTGCCAGCACCGGGACTAGCGGGAGATGTCGGGAGACCCAGTACTTC
.,TRBJ2-5,TRBV6-5,TRBD1,CASSRRDRQETQYF,TGTGCCAGCAGCCGCCGGGACAGACAAGAGACCCAGTACTTC
.,TRBJ1-4,TRBV24-1,.,CATSDSRAYNEKLFF,TGTGCCACCAGTGACTCCCGGGCCTATAATGAAAAACTGTTTTTT
few,TRBJ2-5,TRBV11-2,TRBD2,CASSLKGGAKETQYF,TGTGCCAGCAGCTTAAAGGGAGGGGCCAAGGAGACCCAGTACTTC
.,TRBJ2-2,TRBV7-9,TRBD2,CASSATGTRGTGELFF,TGTGCCAGCAGCGCAACCGGGACTAGAGGGACCGGGGAGCTGTTTTTT
.,TRBJ2-1,TRBV9,TRBD2,CASSPKLAGVYEQFF,TGTGCCAGCAGCCCAAAACTAGCGGGAGTGTATGAGCAGTTCTTC
.,TRBJ2-4,TRBV7-8,TRBD1,CASSSTGGIRLAKNIQYF,TGTGCCAGCAGCTCGACAGGGGGCATCAGGCTAGCCAAAAACATTCAGTACTTC
.,TRBJ2-1,TRBV3-1,.,CASSQGEEQFF,TGTGCCAGCAGCCAAGGGGAGGAGCAGTTCTTC
.,TRBJ1-2,TRBV7-9,.,CASSQQVGYTF,TGTGCCAGCAGCCAGCAGGTTGGCTACACCTTC
few,TRBJ2-4,TRBV6-1,.,CASSEELGGAKNIQYF,TGTGCCAGCAGTGAAGAGCTGGGGGGAGCCAAAAACATTCAGTACTTC
few,TRBJ1-1,TRBV20-1,.,CSARDPGQGDSMNTEAFF,TGCAGTGCTAGAGATCCCGGACAAGGGGACTCCATGAACACTGAAGCTTTCTTT
few,TRBJ2-7,TRBV9,.,CASSVGGAPSYEQYF,TGTGCCAGCAGCGTAGGAGGGGCCCCCTCCTACGAGCAGTACTTC
many,TRBJ1-1,TRBV4-1,TRBD1,CASSQDGQGNTEAFF,TGCGCCAGCAGCCAAGACGGACAGGGAAATACTGAAGCTTTCTTT
few,TRBJ1-5,TRBV12-3/TRBV12-4,.,CASSSVGYQPQHF,TGTGCCAGCAGTTCTGTGGGGTATCAGCCCCAGCATTTT
.,TRBJ1-2,TRBV10-3,.,CAIKAGFENYGYTF,TGTGCCATCAAAGCCGGGTTCGAGAACTATGGCTACACCTTC
few,TRBJ2-7,TRBV4-1,TRBD2,CASSERTSGSLPYEQYF,TGCGCCAGCAGCGAACGGACTAGCGGGAGTCTTCCCTACGAGCAGTACTTC
.,TRBJ1-1,TRBV3-1,.,CASSQDTTAEAFF,TGTGCCAGCAGCCAAGATACGACCGCCGAAGCTTTCTTT
many,TRBJ2-7,TRBV4-2,TRBD2,CASSGTSVYEQYF,TGTGCCAGCAGCGGGACTAGCGTGTACGAGCAGTACTTC
.,TRBJ2-7,TRBV3-1,.,CASSQLAEGVEQYF,TGTGCCAGCAGCCAGTTGGCTGAGGGCGTAGAGCAGTACTTC
.,TRBJ1-5,TRBV6-6,.,CASSSRPGGSNQPQHF,TGTGCCAGCAGTTCCCGACCGGGCGGTAGCAATCAGCCCCAGCATTTT
.,TRBJ1-3,TRBV7-6,.,CASSSSSSGNTIYF,TGTGCCAGCAGCAGCTCCAGCTCTGGAAACACCATATATTTT
.,TRBJ1-2,TRBV20-1,TRBD1,CSASGQGFLNYGYTF,TGCAGTGCTTCGGGACAGGGATTTCTCAACTATGGCTACACCTTC
many,TRBJ2-1,TRBV7-9,TRBD1,CASSSGQGAHEQFF,TGTGCCAGCAGCTCGGGACAGGGGGCCCATGAGCAGTTCTTC